The clone carrying this TCR beta chain has ten or more counts. The data derive from a study of T-cell reconstitution after alpha-beta-depleted transplantation in children. V lost 2 bases and J 1 base, leaving 11 bases between the germline ends. This CDR3 is 15 amino acids long. Germline V gene sequence: CDR1 SGDLS, CDR2 YYNGEE. This sample's TCRbeta library carried unique molecular identifier barcodes. TCRdb analysed the PCR reads with MiXCR anew, one entry per CDR3 protein. In the table there are about 70,000 distinct CDR3 sequences, approximately 10% of which are singletons. This TCR came from a boy aged 5-17 years with acute myeloid leukemia, due to receive a stem cell transplant. The sequencing used PBMCs, collected before TCRalphabeta/CD19-depleted stem cell transplant. V and J are TRBV9 and TRBJ2-3; D is unclear. In DNA form, the CDR3 reads TGTGCCAGCAGCGTCGGCGGATCTCGCACAGATACGCAGTATTTT. It codes for CASSVGGSRTDTQYF. Drawing the rest from reference TRBV9 and TRBJ2-3, the complete variable domain is DSGVTQTPKHLITATGQRVTLRCSPRSGDLSVYWYQQSLDQGLQFLIQYYNGEERAKGNILERFSAQQFPDLHSELNLSSLELGDSALYFCASSVGGSRTDTQYFGPGTRLTVL.